Listed below are T cell receptor beta chains from one sample, sequenced in a study of blood T cell repertoires in COVID-19. Generated by immunoSEQ multiplex PCR, the TCRdb table keeps only in-frame clones and is missing some. The repertoire holds fewer than 50,000 clones, with around 84% as singletons. Source material: peripheral blood. These receptor sequences come from a man between 60 and 75 years old with COVID-19, enrolled during active disease. The CDR3 runs from the conserved cysteine through the conserved F or W. D genes are given only for firm matches. Rows give clone size only sometimes, using once, few, many, or a class for an expanded clone.

V: TRBV4-3; J: TRBJ1-2; size: few; D: TRBD1; CDR3: CASSQKGTGDLNGYTF; DNA: TGCGCCAGCAGCCAGAAAGGGACAGGGGATTTAAATGGCTACACCTTC
V: TRBV7-2; J: TRBJ2-7; size: once; D: TRBD1; CDR3: CASNHGQGAYEQYF; DNA: TGTGCCAGCAACCACGGACAGGGGGCTTACGAGCAGTACTTC
V: TRBV18; J: TRBJ1-2; size: few; D: .; CDR3: CASTTRLGVDYGYTF; DNA: TGTGCCAGCACTACTCGTCTGGGAGTGGACTATGGCTACACCTTC
V: TRBV5-4; J: TRBJ2-2; size: .; D: TRBD2; CDR3: CASQGGGSTGELFF; DNA: TGTGCCAGCCAGGGAGGCGGGAGTACCGGGGAGCTGTTTTTT
V: TRBV10-3; J: TRBJ1-5; size: .; D: TRBD1; CDR3: CAISGSKLVTGDNQPQHF; DNA: TGTGCCATCAGTGGATCCAAACTTGTGACAGGGGATAATCAGCCCCAGCATTTT
V: TRBV15; J: TRBJ1-2; size: .; D: .; CDR3: CATSREKGNTNYGYTF; DNA: TGTGCCACCAGCAGAGAAAAGGGGAATACTAACTATGGCTACACCTTC
V: TRBV3-1/TRBV3-2; J: TRBJ2-2; size: .; D: .; CDR3: CASSPLSGNTGELFF; DNA: TGTGCCAGCAGCCCCCTTAGCGGGAACACCGGGGAGCTGTTTTTT
V: TRBV5-1; J: TRBJ2-7; size: .; D: .; CDR3: CASSLGQTTYEQYF; DNA: TGCGCCAGCAGTTTGGGGCAGACAACCTACGAGCAGTACTTC
V: TRBV2; J: TRBJ2-7; size: .; D: .; CDR3: CASTSESQVEQYF; DNA: TGTGCCAGCACCTCCGAGTCTCAAGTAGAGCAGTACTTC
V: TRBV6-4; J: TRBJ2-2; size: .; D: TRBD1; CDR3: CASSETGGTGELFF; DNA: TGTGCCAGCAGTGAGACAGGGGGCACCGGGGAGCTGTTTTTT
V: TRBV7-3; J: TRBJ2-1; size: .; D: .; CDR3: CASSLGTTDEQFF; DNA: TGTGCCAGCAGCTTAGGGACAACCGACGAGCAGTTCTTC
V: TRBV6-2/TRBV6-3; J: TRBJ2-2; size: .; D: TRBD1; CDR3: CASSRQGDTGELFF; DNA: TGTGCCAGCAGTCGACAGGGAGACACCGGGGAGCTGTTTTTT
V: TRBV6-1; J: TRBJ1-5; size: .; D: TRBD1; CDR3: CASSGSTGGRNQPQHF; DNA: TGTGCCAGCAGTGGGAGTACAGGGGGTCGGAATCAGCCCCAGCATTTT
V: TRBV5-1; J: TRBJ1-2; size: .; D: .; CDR3: CASSLVAANYGYTF; DNA: TGCGCCAGCAGCTTGGTGGCGGCGAACTATGGCTACACCTTC
V: TRBV5-4; J: TRBJ2-7; size: .; D: TRBD1; CDR3: CASSIGQGDEQYF; DNA: TGTGCCAGCAGCATAGGACAGGGGGACGAGCAGTACTTC
V: TRBV11-2; J: TRBJ1-1; size: .; D: .; CDR3: CASSLVTGWDTEAFF; DNA: TGTGCCAGCAGCTTAGTAACAGGATGGGACACTGAAGCTTTCTTT
V: TRBV6-5; J: TRBJ1-3; size: .; D: TRBD1; CDR3: CASSSRTGAGNTIYF; DNA: TGTGCCAGCAGTTCACGGACAGGGGCTGGAAACACCATATATTTT
V: TRBV5-1; J: TRBJ2-1; size: .; D: TRBD2; CDR3: CASRRTSGVNNEQFF; DNA: TGCGCCAGCAGAAGGACTAGCGGGGTCAACAATGAGCAGTTCTTC
V: TRBV6-5; J: TRBJ1-1; size: once; D: .; CDR3: CASGQGVFAFF; DNA: TGTGCCAGCGGCCAGGGTGTCTTTGCTTTCTTT
V: TRBV4-3; J: TRBJ2-3; size: .; D: TRBD1; CDR3: CASSQAPTGTDTQYF; DNA: TGCGCCAGCAGCCAAGCTCCGACAGGGACAGATACGCAGTATTTT
V: TRBV24-1; J: TRBJ2-1; size: .; D: TRBD1; CDR3: CATSEAGTGGNEQFF; DNA: TGTGCCACCAGTGAGGCTGGGACAGGGGGGAATGAGCAGTTCTTC
V: TRBV9; J: TRBJ1-6; size: .; D: .; CDR3: CASSVTDNSPLHF; DNA: TGTGCCAGCAGCGTAACTGATAATTCACCCCTCCACTTT
V: TRBV9; J: TRBJ1-5; size: .; D: .; CDR3: CASSVDGSNQPQHF; DNA: TGTGCCAGCAGCGTAGACGGGAGCAATCAGCCCCAGCATTTT
V: TRBV30; J: TRBJ2-1; size: .; D: .; CDR3: CAWTPTGRYNEQFF; DNA: TGTGCCTGGACCCCGACAGGGAGGTACAATGAGCAGTTCTTC
V: TRBV7-8; J: TRBJ2-3; size: .; D: TRBD2; CDR3: CASGSRLAGGTDTQYF; DNA: TGTGCCAGCGGCTCCCGACTAGCGGGAGGTACAGATACGCAGTATTTT
V: TRBV2; J: TRBJ2-7; size: .; D: .; CDR3: CASSFTGSSYEQYF; DNA: TGTGCCAGCAGTTTTACAGGGAGCTCCTACGAGCAGTACTTC
V: TRBV5-1; J: TRBJ2-3; size: .; D: TRBD2; CDR3: CASSSTSGGDTQYF; DNA: TGCGCCAGCAGCTCGACTAGCGGTGGGGATACGCAGTATTTT
V: TRBV5-4; J: TRBJ2-2; size: .; D: TRBD2; CDR3: CASSSWTSGNTGELFF; DNA: TGTGCCAGCAGCTCCTGGACTAGCGGGAATACCGGGGAGCTGTTTTTT
V: TRBV18; J: TRBJ1-5; size: .; D: TRBD1; CDR3: CASSPTGGQTQPQHF; DNA: TGTGCCAGCTCCCCCACAGGGGGTCAGACTCAGCCCCAGCATTTT
V: TRBV5-1; J: TRBJ1-1; size: .; D: .; CDR3: CASSGETGNTEAFF; DNA: TGCGCCAGCAGCGGGGAGACAGGAAACACTGAAGCTTTCTTT
V: TRBV19; J: TRBJ1-5; size: .; D: .; CDR3: CASSIGGGSNQPQHF; DNA: TGTGCCAGTAGTATAGGCGGGGGCAGCAATCAGCCCCAGCATTTT
V: TRBV2; J: TRBJ1-1; size: .; D: .; CDR3: CASIPTLSREAFF; DNA: TGTGCCAGCATTCCCACCCTCTCGAGAGAGGCTTTCTTT
V: TRBV4-2; J: TRBJ1-6; size: .; D: TRBD1; CDR3: CASSQAGGNSPLHF; DNA: TGTGCCAGCAGCCAGGCAGGGGGCAATTCACCCCTCCACTTT
V: TRBV9; J: TRBJ1-2; size: .; D: .; CDR3: CASSVDLRGYGYTF; DNA: TGTGCCAGCAGCGTAGATTTGAGAGGATATGGCTACACCTTC
V: TRBV13; J: TRBJ1-5; size: .; D: .; CDR3: CASSRRGRYSNQPQHF; DNA: TGTGCCAGCAGCCGGAGGGGACGGTATAGCAATCAGCCCCAGCATTTT
V: TRBV27; J: TRBJ2-7; size: once; D: .; CDR3: CASSFRGEQYF; DNA: TGTGCCAGCAGTTTCAGGGGCGAGCAGTACTTC
V: TRBV6-1; J: TRBJ1-5; size: .; D: .; CDR3: CASSEALGQPQHF; DNA: TGTGCCAGCAGTGAAGCGCTAGGTCAGCCCCAGCATTTT
V: TRBV5-6; J: TRBJ2-7; size: .; D: TRBD1; CDR3: CASSLGRRGTEQYF; DNA: TGTGCCAGCAGCTTGGGCCGCAGGGGGACCGAGCAGTACTTC
V: TRBV6-5; J: TRBJ2-7; size: .; D: TRBD2; CDR3: CASSYTSGRNGYEQYF; DNA: TGTGCCAGCAGTTACACTAGCGGGAGGAACGGGTACGAGCAGTACTTC
V: TRBV5-6; J: TRBJ1-5; size: .; D: TRBD1; CDR3: CASSLEGAINQPQHF; DNA: TGTGCCAGCAGCTTGGAGGGGGCCATCAATCAGCCCCAGCATTTT
V: TRBV19; J: TRBJ1-5; size: .; D: TRBD1; CDR3: CASSIGQGAGGQPQHF; DNA: TGTGCCAGTAGTATTGGACAGGGGGCAGGTGGTCAGCCCCAGCATTTT
V: TRBV28; J: TRBJ1-6; size: .; D: .; CDR3: CASSLRADNSPLHF; DNA: TGTGCCAGCAGTTTGAGAGCTGATAATTCACCCCTCCACTTT
V: TRBV4-1; J: TRBJ2-1; size: .; D: TRBD2; CDR3: CASRPTSGIGNEQFF; DNA: TGCGCCAGCAGACCGACTAGCGGGATAGGTAATGAGCAGTTCTTC
V: TRBV6-5; J: TRBJ2-2; size: .; D: .; CDR3: CASSPGQGAGELFF; DNA: TGTGCCAGCAGTCCAGGACAAGGGGCCGGGGAGCTGTTTTTT
V: TRBV5-1; J: TRBJ2-7; size: .; D: TRBD1; CDR3: CASSPSPGQGAYEQYF; DNA: TGCGCCAGCAGCCCATCCCCCGGACAGGGGGCCTACGAGCAGTACTTC
V: TRBV15; J: TRBJ2-1; size: .; D: TRBD1; CDR3: CATSRDLGQGREQFF; DNA: TGTGCCACCAGCAGAGACTTAGGACAGGGCCGTGAGCAGTTCTTC
V: TRBV29-1; J: TRBJ1-1; size: .; D: .; CDR3: CSVVLWRGSTEAFF; DNA: TGCAGCGTTGTGTTATGGAGGGGATCCACTGAAGCTTTCTTT
V: TRBV5-4; J: TRBJ2-3; size: .; D: TRBD2; CDR3: CASSLAGVTTDTQYF; DNA: TGTGCCAGCAGCTTAGCGGGAGTTACCACAGATACGCAGTATTTT
V: TRBV9; J: TRBJ1-6; size: .; D: .; CDR3: CASSVEPGGDSPLHF; DNA: TGTGCCAGCAGCGTAGAACCGGGAGGGGATTCACCCCTCCACTTT